A single sample is the source of the 5 T cell receptor beta chains below, sequenced in a study of blood T cells in healthy people across ages. Alongside a J-beta primer mix, a sample-barcoded 5' primer served in a second PCR lasting about 6 to 12 cycles. TCRdb independently ran MiXCR on the 5' RACE reads; one entry per CDR3 protein. The sample consists of some 1.4 million distinct CDR3 sequences, roughly 45% of them appearing once. The material sequenced was blood. The source of these receptors is a woman aged 18-29 years in good health.

The chain joins TRBV3-1 to TRBJ2-2; possibly TRBD2 for D (6 bases). The germline V gene has CDR1 LGHDT and CDR2 YNNKEL (reference sequence). V was cut by 1 base and J by 3 bases, with 15 bases left in between. The CDR3 has 17 residues. This CDR3 reads CASSQGDSRVYTGELFF. The CDR3 DNA reads TGTGCCAGCAGCCAAGGGGACTCCCGAGTTTACACCGGGGAGCTGTTTTTT.

This chain joins TRBV10-3 and TRBJ2-7, with 8 bases lining up with TRBD2. Germline values: CDR1 ENHRY, CDR2 SYGVKD. V lost 10 bases, J lost 5 bases, and 10 bases stayed unmatched. CDR3 length equals 13 residues. CDR3 bases: TGTGCCAGCCGTAAAGCGGGGGTCCACGAGCAGTACTTC. Protein sequence: CASRKAGVHEQYF.

The chain carries TRBV18 and TRBJ2-5, with 7 bases that match TRBD2. TRBJ2-7 explains the end of the DNA better; the J call may be wrong. Germline assignment: CDR1 KGHSH and CDR2 LQKENI. The CDR3 runs 17 residues. CDR3 amino acids: CASSPLSRGSSSYEQYF. For the CDR3, the DNA is TGTGCCAGCTCACCACTATCGCGGGGGAGCAGCTCCTACGAGCAGTACTTC.

As to this clonotype: The junction does not match germline at one end; this may be a read error. The chain recombines TRBV20-1 with TRBJ2-1; 12 bases are shared with TRBD2. Germline assignment: CDR1 DFQATT and CDR2 SNEGSKA (reference sequence). The CDR3 loop spans 14 amino acids. The CDR3 nucleotides are TGCAGTGCGACTCTAGCGGGAGGGCGAAATGAACAGTTCTTC. Residues: CSATLAGGRNEQFF.

The chain joins TRBV28 to TRBJ2-3; D tentatively fits TRBD1 or TRBD2 (5 bases each). Germline CDR1 MDHEN, CDR2 SYDVKM. V lost 6 bases and J 0 bases, leaving 13 bases between the germline ends. This CDR3 has 15 amino acids. CDR3 residues: CASSRPGLSTDTQYF. The CDR3 coding sequence is TGTGCCAGCAGCCGGCCGGGGCTTAGCACAGATACGCAGTATTTT. Full variable domain (outside the CDR3, taken from reference TRBV28 and TRBJ2-3): DVKVTQSSRYLVKRTGEKVFLECVQDMDHENMFWYRQDPGLGLRLIYFSYDVKMKEKGDIPEGYSVSREKKERFSLILESASTNQTSMYLCASSRPGLSTDTQYFGPGTRLTVL.